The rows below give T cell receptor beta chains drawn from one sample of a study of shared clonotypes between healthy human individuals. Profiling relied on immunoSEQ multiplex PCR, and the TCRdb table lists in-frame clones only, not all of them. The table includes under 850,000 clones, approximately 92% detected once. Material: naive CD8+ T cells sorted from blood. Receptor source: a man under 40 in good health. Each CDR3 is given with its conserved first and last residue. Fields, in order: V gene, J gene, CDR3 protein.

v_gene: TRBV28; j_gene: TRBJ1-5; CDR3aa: CASSLRNQPQHF
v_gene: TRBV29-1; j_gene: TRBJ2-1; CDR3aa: CSVEGGLAELYNEQFF
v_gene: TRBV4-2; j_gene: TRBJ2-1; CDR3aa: CASSQEGGLSGRPVYNEQFF
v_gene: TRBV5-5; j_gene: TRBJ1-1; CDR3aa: CASRTGSVTEAFF
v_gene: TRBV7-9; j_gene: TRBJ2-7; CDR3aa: CASSFAEYEQYF
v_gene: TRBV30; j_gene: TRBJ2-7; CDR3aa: CASLREGGASYEQYF
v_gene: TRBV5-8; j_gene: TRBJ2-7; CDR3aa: CASSFTTSGARIAEQYF
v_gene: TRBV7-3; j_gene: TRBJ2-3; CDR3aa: CASSWGGTDTQYF
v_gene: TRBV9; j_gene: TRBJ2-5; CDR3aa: CASSVSGLQETQYF
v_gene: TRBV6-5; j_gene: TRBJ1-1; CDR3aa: CASSYTGGLLAEAFF
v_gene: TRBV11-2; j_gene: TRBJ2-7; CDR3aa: CASSLELGRYYEQYF
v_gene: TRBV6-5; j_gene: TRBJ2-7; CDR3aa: CASSYFLGQDNYEQYF
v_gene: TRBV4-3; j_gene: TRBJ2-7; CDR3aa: CASSQDRGTGGYEQYF
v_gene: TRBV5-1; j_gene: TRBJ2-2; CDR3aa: CASSSEGEHTGELFF
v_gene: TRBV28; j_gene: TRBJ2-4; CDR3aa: CASSLKVGQAKNIQYF
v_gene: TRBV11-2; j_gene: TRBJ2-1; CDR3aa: CASSLAGANEQFF
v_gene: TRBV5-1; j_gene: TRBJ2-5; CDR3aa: CASSWTSGQETQYF
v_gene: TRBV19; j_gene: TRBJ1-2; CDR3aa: CASGYRSINYGYTF
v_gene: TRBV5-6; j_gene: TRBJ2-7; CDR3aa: CASSLGRRISYEQYF
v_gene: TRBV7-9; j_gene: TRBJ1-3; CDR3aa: CASSLGQSSGNTIYF
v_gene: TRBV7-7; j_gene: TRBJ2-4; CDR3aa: CASSLRGYVGIPLAKNIQYF
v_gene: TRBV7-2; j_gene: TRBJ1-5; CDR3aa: CASSIPGQPQHF
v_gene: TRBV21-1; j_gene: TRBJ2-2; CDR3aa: CASSKGEERSAGELFF
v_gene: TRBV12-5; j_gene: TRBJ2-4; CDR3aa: CASGLPRTSGRAGENIQYF
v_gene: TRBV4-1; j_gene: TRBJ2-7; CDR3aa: CASSQDLDILGHSSSYEQYF
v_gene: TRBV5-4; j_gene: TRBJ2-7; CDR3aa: CASSVLTGGDEQYF
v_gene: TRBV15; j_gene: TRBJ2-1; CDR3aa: CATSRSSGLAGGNEQFF
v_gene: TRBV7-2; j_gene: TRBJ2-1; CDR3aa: CASSYSGSGYNEQFF
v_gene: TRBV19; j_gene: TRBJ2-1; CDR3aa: CASTPYGGFYNEQFF
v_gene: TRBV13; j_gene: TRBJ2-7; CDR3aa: CASSLGRRHSAGEQYF
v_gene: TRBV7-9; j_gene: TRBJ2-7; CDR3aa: CASSLLAGGPREQYF
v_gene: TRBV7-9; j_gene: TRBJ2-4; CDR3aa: CASRDNREAKNIQYF
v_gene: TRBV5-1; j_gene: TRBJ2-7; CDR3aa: CASSLGGLADEQYF
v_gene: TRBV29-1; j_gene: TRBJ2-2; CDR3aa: CSGRRRNTGELFF
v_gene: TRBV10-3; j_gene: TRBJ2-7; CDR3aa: CATAAGTGYYEQYF
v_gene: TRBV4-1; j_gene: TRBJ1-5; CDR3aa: CASSQEGGQLNQPQHF
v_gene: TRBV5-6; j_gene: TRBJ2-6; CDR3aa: CASSRGWAGANVLTF
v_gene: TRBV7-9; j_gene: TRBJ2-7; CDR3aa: CASSPRTGAIYEQYF
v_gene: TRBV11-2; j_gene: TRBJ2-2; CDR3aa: CASRSRPGELFF
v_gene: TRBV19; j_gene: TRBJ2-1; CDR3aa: CASSTLRGGALYNEQFF
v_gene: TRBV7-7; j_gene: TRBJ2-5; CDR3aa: CASSLLAGDRETQYF
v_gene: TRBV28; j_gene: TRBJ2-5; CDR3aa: CASSHPGLEETQYF
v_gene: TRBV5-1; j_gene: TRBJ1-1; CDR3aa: CASSLETLGDGAFF
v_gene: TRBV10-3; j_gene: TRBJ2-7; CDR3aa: CAISESEGRGAFEQYF
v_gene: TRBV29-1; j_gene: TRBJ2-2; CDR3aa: CSGDTGTGELFF
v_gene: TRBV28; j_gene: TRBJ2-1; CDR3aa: CASSFSSSYNEQFF
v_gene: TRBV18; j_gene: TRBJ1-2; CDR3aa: CASSPPESNYGYTF
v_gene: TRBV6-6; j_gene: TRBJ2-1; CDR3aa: CASSYSLERGNEQFF
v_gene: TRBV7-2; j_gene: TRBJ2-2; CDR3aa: CASSLDSPITGELFF
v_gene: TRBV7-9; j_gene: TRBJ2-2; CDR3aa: CASSQTGIANTGELFF
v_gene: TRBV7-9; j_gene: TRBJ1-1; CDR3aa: CASSSRPAGGGTEAFF
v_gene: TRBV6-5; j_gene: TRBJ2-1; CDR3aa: CASSNRGKEQFF